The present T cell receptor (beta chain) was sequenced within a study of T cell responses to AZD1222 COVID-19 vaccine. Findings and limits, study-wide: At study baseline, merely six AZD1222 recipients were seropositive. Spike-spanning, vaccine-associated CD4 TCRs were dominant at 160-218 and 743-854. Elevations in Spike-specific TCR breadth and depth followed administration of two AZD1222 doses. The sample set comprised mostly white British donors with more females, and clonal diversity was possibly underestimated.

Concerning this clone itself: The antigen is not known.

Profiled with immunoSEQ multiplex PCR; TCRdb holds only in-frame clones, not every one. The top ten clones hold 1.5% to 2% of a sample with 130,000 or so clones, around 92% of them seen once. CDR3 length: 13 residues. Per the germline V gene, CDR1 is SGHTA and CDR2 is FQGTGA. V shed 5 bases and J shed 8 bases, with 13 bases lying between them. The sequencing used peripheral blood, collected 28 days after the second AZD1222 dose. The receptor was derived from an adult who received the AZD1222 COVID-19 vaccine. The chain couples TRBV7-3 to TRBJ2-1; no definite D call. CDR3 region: CASSLTWVDEQFF. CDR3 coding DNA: TGTGCCAGCAGCCTTACTTGGGTCGATGAGCAGTTCTTC.